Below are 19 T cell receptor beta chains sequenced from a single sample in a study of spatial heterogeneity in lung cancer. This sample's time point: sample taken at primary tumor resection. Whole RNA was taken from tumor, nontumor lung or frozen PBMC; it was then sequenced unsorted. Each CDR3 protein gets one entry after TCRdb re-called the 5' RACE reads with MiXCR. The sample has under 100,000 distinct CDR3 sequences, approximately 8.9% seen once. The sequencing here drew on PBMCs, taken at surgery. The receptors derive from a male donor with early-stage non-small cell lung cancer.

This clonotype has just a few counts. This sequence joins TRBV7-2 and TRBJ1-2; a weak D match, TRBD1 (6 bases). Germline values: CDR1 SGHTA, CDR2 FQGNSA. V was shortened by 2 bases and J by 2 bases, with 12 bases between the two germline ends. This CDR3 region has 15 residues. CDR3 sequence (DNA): TGTGCCAGCAGCTTATCCTCTACAGGGAACTATGGCTACACCTTC. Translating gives CASSLSSTGNYGYTF.

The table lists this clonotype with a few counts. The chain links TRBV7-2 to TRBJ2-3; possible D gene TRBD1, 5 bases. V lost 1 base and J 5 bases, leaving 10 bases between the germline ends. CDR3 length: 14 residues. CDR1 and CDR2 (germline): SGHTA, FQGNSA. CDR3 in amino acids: CASSLVQGLDTQYF. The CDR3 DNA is TGTGCCAGCAGCTTAGTTCAGGGTTTAGATACGCAGTATTTT.

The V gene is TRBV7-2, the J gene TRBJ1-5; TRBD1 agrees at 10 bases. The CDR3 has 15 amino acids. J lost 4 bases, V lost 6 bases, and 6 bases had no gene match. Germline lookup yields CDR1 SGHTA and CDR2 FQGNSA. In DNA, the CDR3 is TGTGCCAGCAGGGACAGGGGGTTAGGAAATCAGCCCCAGCATTTT. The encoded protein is CASRDRGLGNQPQHF.

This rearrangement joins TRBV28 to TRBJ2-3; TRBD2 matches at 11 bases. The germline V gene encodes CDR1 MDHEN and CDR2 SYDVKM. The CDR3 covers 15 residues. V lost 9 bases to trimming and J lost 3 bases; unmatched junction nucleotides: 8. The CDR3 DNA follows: TGTGCCAGACCGGGTGCTAGCGGGAGGACAGATACGCAGTATTTT. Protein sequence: CARPGASGRTDTQYF. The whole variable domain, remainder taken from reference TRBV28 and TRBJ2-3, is DVKVTQSSRYLVKRTGEKVFLECVQDMDHENMFWYRQDPGLGLRLIYFSYDVKMKEKGDIPEGYSVSREKKERFSLILESASTNQTSMYLCARPGASGRTDTQYFGPGTRLTVL.

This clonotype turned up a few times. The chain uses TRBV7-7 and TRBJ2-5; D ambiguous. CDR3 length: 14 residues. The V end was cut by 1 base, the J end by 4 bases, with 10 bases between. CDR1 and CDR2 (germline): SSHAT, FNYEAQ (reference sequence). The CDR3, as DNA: TGTGCCAGCAGCTTAGAGTATGCGACAGAGACCCAGTACTTC. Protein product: CASSLEYATETQYF.

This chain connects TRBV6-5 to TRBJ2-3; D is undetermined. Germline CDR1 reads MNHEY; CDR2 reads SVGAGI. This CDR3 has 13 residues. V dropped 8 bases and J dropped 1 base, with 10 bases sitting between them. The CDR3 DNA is TGTGCCAGCCACCCCCTTGGCACAGATACGCAGTATTTT. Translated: CASHPLGTDTQYF.

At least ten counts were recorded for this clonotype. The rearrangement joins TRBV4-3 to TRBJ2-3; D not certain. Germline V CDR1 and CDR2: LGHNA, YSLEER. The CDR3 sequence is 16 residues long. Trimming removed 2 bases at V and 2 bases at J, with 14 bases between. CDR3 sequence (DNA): TGCGCCAGCAGCCAACGGCCCGGTTCGGACACAGATACGCAGTATTTT. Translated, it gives CASSQRPGSDTDTQYF.

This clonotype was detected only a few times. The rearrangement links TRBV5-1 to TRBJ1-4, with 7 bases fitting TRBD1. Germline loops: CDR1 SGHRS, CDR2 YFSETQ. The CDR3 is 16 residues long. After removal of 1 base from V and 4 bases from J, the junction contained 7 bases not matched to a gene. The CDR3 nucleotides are TGCGCCAGCAGCTTGAGCCCGGACAGGTATAATGAAAAACTGTTTTTT. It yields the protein CASSLSPDRYNEKLFF. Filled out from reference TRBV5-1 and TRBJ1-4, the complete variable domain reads KAGVTQTPRYLIKTRGQQVTLSCSPISGHRSVSWYQQTPGQGLQFLFEYFSETQRNKGNFPGRFSGRQFSNSRSEMNVSTLELGDSALYLCASSLSPDRYNEKLFFGSGTQLSVL.

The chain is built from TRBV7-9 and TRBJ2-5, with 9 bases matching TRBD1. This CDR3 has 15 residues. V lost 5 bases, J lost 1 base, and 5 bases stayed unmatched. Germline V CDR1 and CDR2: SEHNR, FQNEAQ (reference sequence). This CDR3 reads CASSVTGGFQETQYF. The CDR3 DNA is TGTGCCAGCAGCGTGACAGGGGGTTTCCAAGAGACCCAGTACTTC. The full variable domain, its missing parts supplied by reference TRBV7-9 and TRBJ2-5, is DTGVSQNPRHKITKRGQNVTFRCDPISEHNRLYWYRQTLGQGPEFLTYFQNEAQLEKSRLLSDRFSAERPKGSFSTLEIQRTEQGDSAMYLCASSVTGGFQETQYFGPGTRLLVL.

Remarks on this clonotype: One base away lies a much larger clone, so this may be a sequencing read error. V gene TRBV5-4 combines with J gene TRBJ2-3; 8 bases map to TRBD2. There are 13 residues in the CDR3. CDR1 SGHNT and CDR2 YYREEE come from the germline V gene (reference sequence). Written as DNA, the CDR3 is TGTGCCAGCAGGCTAGCGGGCACGGATACGCAGTGTTTT. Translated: CASRLAGTDTQCF.

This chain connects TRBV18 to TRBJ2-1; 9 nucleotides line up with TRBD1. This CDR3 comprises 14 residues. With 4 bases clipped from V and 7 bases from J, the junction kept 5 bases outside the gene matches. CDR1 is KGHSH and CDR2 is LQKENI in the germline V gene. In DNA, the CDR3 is TGTGCCAGCTCACGGGACAGGGTAAAAAATGAGCAGTTCTTC. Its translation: CASSRDRVKNEQFF.

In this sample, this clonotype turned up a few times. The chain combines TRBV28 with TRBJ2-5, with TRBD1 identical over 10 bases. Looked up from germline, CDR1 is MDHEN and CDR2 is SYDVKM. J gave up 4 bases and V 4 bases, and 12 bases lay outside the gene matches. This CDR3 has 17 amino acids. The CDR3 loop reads CASSSLIIRDRGETQYF. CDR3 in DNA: TGTGCCAGCAGTTCCCTAATAATTCGGGACAGGGGAGAGACCCAGTACTTC.

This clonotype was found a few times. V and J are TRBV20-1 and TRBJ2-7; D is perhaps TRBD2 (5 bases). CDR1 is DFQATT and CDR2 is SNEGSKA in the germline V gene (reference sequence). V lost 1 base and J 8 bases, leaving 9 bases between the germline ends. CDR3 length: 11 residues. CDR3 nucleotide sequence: TGCAGTGCTAGAGGAGGGAACCAGCAGTACTTC. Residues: CSARGGNQQYF.

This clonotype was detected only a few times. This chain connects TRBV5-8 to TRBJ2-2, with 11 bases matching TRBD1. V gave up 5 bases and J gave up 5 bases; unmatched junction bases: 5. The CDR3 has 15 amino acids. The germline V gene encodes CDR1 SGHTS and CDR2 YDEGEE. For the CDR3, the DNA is TGTGCCAGCAGTCAGGACAGGGGGCGGACCGGGGAGCTGTTTTTT. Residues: CASSQDRGRTGELFF.

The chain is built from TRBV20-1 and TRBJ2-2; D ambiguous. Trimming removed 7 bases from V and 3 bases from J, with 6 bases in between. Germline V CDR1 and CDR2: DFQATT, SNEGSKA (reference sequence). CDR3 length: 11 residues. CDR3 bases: TGCAGTGTGGATTACACCGGGGAGCTGTTTTTT. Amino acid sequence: CSVDYTGELFF.

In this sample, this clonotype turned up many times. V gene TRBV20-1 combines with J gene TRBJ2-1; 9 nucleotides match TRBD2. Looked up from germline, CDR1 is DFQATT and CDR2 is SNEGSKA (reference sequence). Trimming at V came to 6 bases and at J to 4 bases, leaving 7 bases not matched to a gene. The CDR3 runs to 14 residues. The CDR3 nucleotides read TGCAGTGCCCGTAGCGGGAGAACTTACAATGAGCAGTTCTTC. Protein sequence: CSARSGRTYNEQFF.

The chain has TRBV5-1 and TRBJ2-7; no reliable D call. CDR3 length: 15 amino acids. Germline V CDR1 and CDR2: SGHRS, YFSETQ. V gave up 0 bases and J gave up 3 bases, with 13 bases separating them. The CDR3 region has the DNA TGCGCCAGCAGCTTGGAGGGAACTCCTAGCTACGAGCAGTACTTC. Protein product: CASSLEGTPSYEQYF. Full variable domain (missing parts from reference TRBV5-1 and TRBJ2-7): KAGVTQTPRYLIKTRGQQVTLSCSPISGHRSVSWYQQTPGQGLQFLFEYFSETQRNKGNFPGRFSGRQFSNSRSEMNVSTLELGDSALYLCASSLEGTPSYEQYFGPGTRLTVT.

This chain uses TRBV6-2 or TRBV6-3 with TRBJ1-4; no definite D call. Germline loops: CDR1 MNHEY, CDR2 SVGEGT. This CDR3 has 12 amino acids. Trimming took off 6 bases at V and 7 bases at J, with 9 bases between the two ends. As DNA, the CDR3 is TGTGCCAGCAGGGGATACGGTGAAAAACTGTTTTTT. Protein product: CASRGYGEKLFF.

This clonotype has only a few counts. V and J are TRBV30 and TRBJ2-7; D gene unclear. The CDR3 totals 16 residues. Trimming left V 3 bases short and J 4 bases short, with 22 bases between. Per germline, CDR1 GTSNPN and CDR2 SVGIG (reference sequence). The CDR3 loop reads CAWSDLRGTYGYEQYF. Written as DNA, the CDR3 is TGTGCCTGGAGCGACCTCAGAGGAACCTATGGGTACGAGCAGTACTTC.